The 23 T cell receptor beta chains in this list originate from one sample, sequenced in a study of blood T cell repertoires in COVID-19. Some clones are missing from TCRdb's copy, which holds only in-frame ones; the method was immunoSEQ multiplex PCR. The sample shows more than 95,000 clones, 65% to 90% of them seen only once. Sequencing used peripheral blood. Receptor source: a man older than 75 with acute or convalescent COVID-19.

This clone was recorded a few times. The CDR3 coding sequence is TGTGCCAGCAGCTTGGGACTAGCGGGAGCGCCTGGGGCCAACGTCCTGACTTTC. Translating gives CASSLGLAGAPGANVLTF. The chain has TRBV7-2 and TRBJ2-6, with 14 bases fitting TRBD2. The germline V gene has CDR1 SGHTA and CDR2 FQGNSA. The CDR3 runs to 18 residues. The V segment lost 3 bases and the J segment 2 bases; nucleotides outside the gene matches: 3.

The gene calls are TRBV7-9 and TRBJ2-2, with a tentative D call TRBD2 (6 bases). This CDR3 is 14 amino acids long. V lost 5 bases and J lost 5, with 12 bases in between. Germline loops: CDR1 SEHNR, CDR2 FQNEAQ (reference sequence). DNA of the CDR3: TGTGCCAGCAGCCCGGCGGGATCAACCGGGGAGCTGTTTTTT. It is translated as CASSPAGSTGELFF.

This CDR3 reads CASSEETGQHGYTF. The CDR3 nucleotides are TGTGCCAGCAGTGAAGAAACGGGACAGCATGGCTACACCTTC. This chain joins TRBV6-1 and TRBJ1-2, with TRBD1 matching 7 bases. CDR1 is MNHNS and CDR2 is SASEGT in the germline V gene. The CDR3 consists of 14 residues. V dropped 1 base and J dropped 6; count of bases not matched to a gene: 5.

CDR3 DNA: TGTGCCACCAGTGCTGGGACAGGGGATGGCTACACCTTC. Translating gives CATSAGTGDGYTF. This chain connects TRBV24-1 to TRBJ1-2; 10 bases are shared with TRBD1. The trim removed 5 bases at V and 6 bases at J, leaving 2 bases unmatched. This CDR3 is built from 13 residues. Germline CDR1 and CDR2: KGHDR and SFDVKD.

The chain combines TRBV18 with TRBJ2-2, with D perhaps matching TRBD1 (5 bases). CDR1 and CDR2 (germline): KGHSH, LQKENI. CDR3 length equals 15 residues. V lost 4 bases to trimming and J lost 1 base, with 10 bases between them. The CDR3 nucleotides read TGTGCCAGCTCACGCCAGGGTCTGAACACCGGGGAGCTGTTTTTT. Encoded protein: CASSRQGLNTGELFF.

CDR3 amino acids: CASSFGTSGETQYF. DNA of the CDR3: TGTGCCAGCAGCTTCGGGACTAGCGGAGAGACCCAGTACTTC. The V gene is TRBV7-6, the J gene TRBJ2-5; 11 bases align to TRBD2. Germline V gene sequence: CDR1 SGHVS, CDR2 FNYEAQ. V trimming: 3 bases; J trimming: 4 bases; junction bases outside the gene matches: 1. The CDR3 length is 14 residues.

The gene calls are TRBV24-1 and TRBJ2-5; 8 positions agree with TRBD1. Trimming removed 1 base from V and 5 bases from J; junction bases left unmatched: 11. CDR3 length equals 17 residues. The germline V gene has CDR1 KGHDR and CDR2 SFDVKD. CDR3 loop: CATSDFSGQGSRETQYF. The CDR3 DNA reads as TGTGCCACCAGTGATTTCTCCGGACAGGGTTCTCGGGAGACCCAGTACTTC.

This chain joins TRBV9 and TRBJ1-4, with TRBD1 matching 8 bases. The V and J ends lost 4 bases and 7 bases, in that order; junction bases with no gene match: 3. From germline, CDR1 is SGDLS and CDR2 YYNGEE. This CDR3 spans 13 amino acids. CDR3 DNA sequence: TGTGCCAGCAGCACGACAGGGGTTGAAAAACTGTTTTTT. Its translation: CASSTTGVEKLFF.

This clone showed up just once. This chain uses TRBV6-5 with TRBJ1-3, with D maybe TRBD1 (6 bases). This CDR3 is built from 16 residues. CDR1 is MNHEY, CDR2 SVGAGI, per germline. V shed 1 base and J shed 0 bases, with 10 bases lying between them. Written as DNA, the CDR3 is TGTGCCAGCAGTTACTTGGGACACAGCTCTGGAAACACCATATATTTT. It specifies CASSYLGHSSGNTIYF.

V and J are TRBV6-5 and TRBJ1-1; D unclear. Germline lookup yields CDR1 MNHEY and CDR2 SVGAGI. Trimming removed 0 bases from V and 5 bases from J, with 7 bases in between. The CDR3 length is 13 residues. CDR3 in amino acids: CASSYSDKTEAFF. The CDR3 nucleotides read TGTGCCAGCAGTTACTCAGACAAGACTGAAGCTTTCTTT.

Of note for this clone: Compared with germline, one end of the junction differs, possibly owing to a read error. The CDR3 here is CASSLDSQETQYF. In DNA form, the CDR3 reads TGTGCTAGCAGCTTGGACAGCCAAGAGACCCAGTACTTC. This chain connects TRBV7-7 to TRBJ2-5; possibly TRBD1 for D (6 bases). The germline V gene has CDR1 SSHAT and CDR2 FNYEAQ (reference sequence). The CDR3 has 13 residues.

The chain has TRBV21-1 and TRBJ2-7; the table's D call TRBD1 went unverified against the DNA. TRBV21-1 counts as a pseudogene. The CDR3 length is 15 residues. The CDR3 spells CASSKRQAGDYEQYF. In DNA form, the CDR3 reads TGTGCCAGCAGCAAACGACAGGCAGGGGACTACGAGCAGTACTTC.

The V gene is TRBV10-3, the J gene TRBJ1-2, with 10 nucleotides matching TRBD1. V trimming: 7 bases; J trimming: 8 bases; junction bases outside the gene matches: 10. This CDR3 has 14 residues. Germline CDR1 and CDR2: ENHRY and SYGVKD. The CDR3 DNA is TGTGCCATCAAACCTGACAGGGGGCTGGGCGGCTACACCTTC. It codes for CAIKPDRGLGGYTF.

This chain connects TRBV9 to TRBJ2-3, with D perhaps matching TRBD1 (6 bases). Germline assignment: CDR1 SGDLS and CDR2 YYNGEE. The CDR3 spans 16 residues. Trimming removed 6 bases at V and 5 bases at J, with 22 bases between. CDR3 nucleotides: TGTGCCAGCACCCCATCAAGCACAGGGTTGAGAGATACGCAGTATTTT. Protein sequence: CASTPSSTGLRDTQYF.

CDR3 coding DNA: TGTGCCAGCAGCTTAGTCAAGGGGAAGGCCGGGGAGCTGTTTTTT. Translated, it gives CASSLVKGKAGELFF. J is TRBJ2-2 and V is TRBV11-3; tentative D call: TRBD1 (5 bases). The V and J ends lost 1 base and 6 bases respectively, with 12 bases between them. The CDR3 length is 15 residues. CDR1 is SGHNT, CDR2 YENEEA, per germline.

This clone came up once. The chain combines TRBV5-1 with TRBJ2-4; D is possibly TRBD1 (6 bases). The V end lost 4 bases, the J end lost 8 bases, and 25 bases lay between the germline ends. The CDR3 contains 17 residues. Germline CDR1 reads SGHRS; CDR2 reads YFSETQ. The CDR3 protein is CASSRIPQQGREDIQYF. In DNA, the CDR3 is TGCGCCAGCAGCCGCATCCCCCAACAGGGACGAGAGGACATTCAGTACTTC.

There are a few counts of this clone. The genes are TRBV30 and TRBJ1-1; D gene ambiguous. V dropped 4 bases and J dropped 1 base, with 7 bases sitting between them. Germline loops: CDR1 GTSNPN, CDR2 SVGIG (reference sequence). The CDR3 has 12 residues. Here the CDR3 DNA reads TGTGCCTGGAACGCGGGGAACACTGAAGCTTTCTTT. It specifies CAWNAGNTEAFF.

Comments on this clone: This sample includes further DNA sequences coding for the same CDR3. The CDR3 DNA is TGTGCCAGCAGTTTATTGGGCCAGGGTGGTGAAAAACTGTTTTTT. Translated, it gives CASSLLGQGGEKLFF. The chain combines TRBV28 with TRBJ1-4, with D maybe TRBD1 (5 bases). This CDR3 comprises 15 residues. The germline V gene encodes CDR1 MDHEN and CDR2 SYDVKM. With 1 base removed from V and 7 bases from J, the gap between germline ends came to 13 bases.

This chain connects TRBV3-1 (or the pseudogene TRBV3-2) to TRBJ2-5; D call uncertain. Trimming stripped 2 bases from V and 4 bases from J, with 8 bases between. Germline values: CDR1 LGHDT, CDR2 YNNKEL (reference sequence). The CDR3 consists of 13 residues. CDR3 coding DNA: TGTGCCAGCAGCCAAAGTCACGGAGAGACCCAGTACTTC. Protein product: CASSQSHGETQYF.

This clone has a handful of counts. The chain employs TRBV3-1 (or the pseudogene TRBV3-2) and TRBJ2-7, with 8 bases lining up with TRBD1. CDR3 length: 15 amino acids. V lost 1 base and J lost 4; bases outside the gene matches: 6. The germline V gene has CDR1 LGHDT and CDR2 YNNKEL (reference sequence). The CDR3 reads CASSQGLRGPYEQYF. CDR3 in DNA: TGTGCCAGCAGCCAAGGTCTCAGGGGGCCATACGAGCAGTACTTC.

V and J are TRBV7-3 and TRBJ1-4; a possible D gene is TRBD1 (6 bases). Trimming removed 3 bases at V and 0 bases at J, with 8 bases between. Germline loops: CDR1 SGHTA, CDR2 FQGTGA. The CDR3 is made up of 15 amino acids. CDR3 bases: TGTGCCAGCAGCTTGGCAGGGGCAACTAATGAAAAACTGTTTTTT. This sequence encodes CASSLAGATNEKLFF.

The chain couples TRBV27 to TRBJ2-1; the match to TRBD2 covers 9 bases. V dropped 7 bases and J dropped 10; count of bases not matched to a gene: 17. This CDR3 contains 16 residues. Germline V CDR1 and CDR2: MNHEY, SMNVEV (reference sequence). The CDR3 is CASTSEGVAGAREQFF. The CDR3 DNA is TGTGCCAGCACCTCGGAGGGGGTAGCGGGAGCGCGCGAGCAGTTCTTC.

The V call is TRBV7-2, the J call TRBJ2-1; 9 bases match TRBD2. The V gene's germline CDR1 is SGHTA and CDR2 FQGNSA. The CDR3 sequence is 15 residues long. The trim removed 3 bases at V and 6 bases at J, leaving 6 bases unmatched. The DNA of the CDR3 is TGTGCCAGCAGCTTTAGGCTAGCGGGAACCAATGAGCAGTTCTTC. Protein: CASSFRLAGTNEQFF. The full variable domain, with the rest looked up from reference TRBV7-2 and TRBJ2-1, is GAGVSQSPSNKVTEKGKDVELRCDPISGHTALYWYRQSLGQGLEFLIYFQGNSAPDKSGLPSDRFSAERTGGSVSTLTIQRTQQEDSAVYLCASSFRLAGTNEQFFGPGTRLTVL.